These 2 T cell receptor beta chains originate from one sample sequenced in a study of blood T cell repertoires in COVID-19. Only in-frame clones appear in the TCRdb table, and some are missing; sequencing was by immunoSEQ multiplex PCR. The sample includes about 200,000 clones, approximately 89% of them seen just once. The sample consisted of PBMCs or T cells enriched from blood (not recorded which). All receptors derive from a middle-aged woman with acute COVID-19.

The chain joins TRBV6-1 to TRBJ1-6; D is perhaps TRBD1 (6 bases). Germline values: CDR1 MNHNS, CDR2 SASEGT. This CDR3 contains 17 residues. V dropped 2 bases and J dropped 0 bases, with 11 bases sitting between them. The CDR3 DNA follows: TGTGCCAGCAGTGAAACTGGGGGGGCCTCCTATAATTCACCCCTCCACTTT. It yields the protein CASSETGGASYNSPLHF.

CDR3: CASSLSGGGLQSETQYF. The CDR3 DNA is TGCGCCAGCAGCTTGTCCGGGGGGGGCCTCCAAAGCGAGACCCAGTACTTC. The rearrangement links TRBV5-1 to TRBJ2-5; 8 bases fit TRBD2. This CDR3 region has 17 residues. Losses at the gene ends were 1 base for V and 5 bases for J; bases not matched to a gene: 13. Germline CDR1 SGHRS, CDR2 YFSETQ.